Following are 27 T cell receptor beta chains from one sample sequenced in a study of cytotoxic CD8 clonotypes in ibrutinib-treated CLL. The table came from immunoSEQ multiplex PCR; TCRdb's copy has only in-frame clones and leaves some out. Found here are about 250,000 clones, roughly 70% of them singletons; the top ten hold roughly 14%. The sequences come from PBMCs, collected after 24 months of ibrutinib treatment. The receptor source for this set is a human donor with chronic lymphocytic leukemia.

The chain has TRBV9 and TRBJ2-5, with TRBD2 as a possible D gene (5 bases). CDR1 SGDLS and CDR2 YYNGEE come from the germline V gene. Trimming removed 3 bases at V and 7 bases at J, with 7 bases between. This CDR3 has 11 residues. DNA for the CDR3: TGTGCCAGCAGCGCCGAGGGGACCCAGTACTTC. This encodes CASSAEGTQYF.

The chain recombines TRBV20-1 with TRBJ2-5; D call uncertain. Germline loops: CDR1 DFQATT, CDR2 SNEGSKA (reference sequence). This CDR3 has 10 amino acids. Deletions cut 3 bases from V and 1 base from J, with 0 bases between. CDR3 sequence: CSASQETQYF. For the CDR3, the DNA is TGCAGTGCTAGCCAAGAGACCCAGTACTTC.

The chain employs TRBV6-5 and TRBJ1-5; no firm D call. The germline V gene has CDR1 MNHEY and CDR2 SVGAGI. This CDR3 contains 14 residues. Between the trimmed V and J ends, which lost 0 bases and 7 bases, there was a span of 10 bases. The CDR3, as DNA: TGTGCCAGCAGTTACTCTCCGGGTAACCAGCCCCAGCATTTT. This codes for CASSYSPGNQPQHF.

This clone came up a few times. The genes are TRBV29-1 and TRBJ1-5, with TRBD1 identical over 7 bases. The CDR3 spans 14 residues. Trimming removed 5 bases from V and 4 bases from J; junction bases left unmatched: 8. Germline values: CDR1 SQVTM, CDR2 ANQGSEA. CDR3 sequence (DNA): TGCAGCGTTTCAACCGGGACAGAAAATCAGCCCCAGCATTTT. It specifies CSVSTGTENQPQHF.

This chain uses TRBV30 with TRBJ1-2; D might be TRBD1 (6 bases). V gave up 7 bases and J gave up 4 bases, with 16 bases separating them. This CDR3 comprises 13 residues. CDR1 is GTSNPN, CDR2 SVGIG, per germline (reference sequence). The CDR3 loop reads CAYLRGDGYGYTF. CDR3 DNA: TGTGCCTACCTAAGGGGGGACGGCTATGGCTACACCTTC. The full variable domain, completed using reference TRBV30 and TRBJ1-2, is SQTIHQWPATLVQPVGSPLSLECTVEGTSNPNLYWYRQAAGRGLQLLFYSVGIGQISSEVPQNLSASRPQDRQFILSSKKLLLSDSGFYLCAYLRGDGYGYTFGSGTRLTVV.

This clone was observed a few times. This chain joins TRBV30 and TRBJ2-5; no firm D call. V was shortened by 0 bases and J by 1 base, with 6 bases between the two germline ends. This CDR3 region has 13 residues. The V gene's germline CDR1 is GTSNPN and CDR2 SVGIG (reference sequence). The CDR3 is CAWSVRTQETQYF. The CDR3 DNA reads as TGTGCCTGGAGTGTACGGACCCAAGAGACCCAGTACTTC.

The V and J genes are TRBV5-1 and TRBJ1-1, with TRBD1 as a possible D gene (5 bases). The ends were cut back, 4 bases at V and 7 bases at J, with 17 bases in the middle. The V gene's germline CDR1 is SGHRS and CDR2 YFSETQ. This CDR3 contains 14 residues. CDR3 sequence: CASSRGEGYGEAFF. The CDR3 DNA reads as TGCGCCAGCAGCAGGGGCGAGGGGTATGGTGAAGCTTTCTTT.

This chain joins TRBV30 and TRBJ1-2, with a weak D call TRBD1 (5 bases). V lost 5 bases and J lost 2, with 15 bases in between. The CDR3 sequence is 14 residues long. Looked up from germline, CDR1 is GTSNPN and CDR2 is SVGIG (reference sequence). This chain's CDR3 is CAWARDPTNYGYTF. The CDR3 DNA reads TGTGCCTGGGCCAGGGACCCAACGAACTATGGCTACACCTTC.

The chain has TRBV18 and TRBJ1-5; TRBD1 might be the D (5 bases). V was trimmed by 3 bases and J by 1 base, leaving 13 bases between them. From germline, CDR1 is KGHSH and CDR2 LQKENI. This CDR3 region has 16 residues. The DNA for the CDR3 is TGTGCCAGCTCACCTGGGACTCCCTCCAGCAATCAGCCCCAGCATTTT. Translating it yields CASSPGTPSSNQPQHF.

The CDR3 DNA is TGTGCCAGCAGCGGGAGGGCGGGCACAGATACGCAGTATTTT. Protein: CASSGRAGTDTQYF. The chain carries TRBV7-6 and TRBJ2-3; TRBD2 matches 7 bases. The CDR3 loop spans 14 amino acids. In germline, CDR1 is SGHVS, CDR2 FNYEAQ. The ends lost 5 bases at V and 1 base at J; junction bases unmatched: 3. The full variable domain, its missing parts supplied by reference TRBV7-6 and TRBJ2-3, is GAGVSQSPRYKVTKRGQDVALRCDPISGHVSLYWYRQALGQGPEFLTYFNYEAQQDKSGLPNDRFSAERPEGSISTLTIQRTEQRDSAMYRCASSGRAGTDTQYFGPGTRLTVL.

This clone has just a few counts. This chain joins TRBV28 and TRBJ2-7; 8 nucleotides align to TRBD1. V gave up 8 bases and J gave up 3 bases; unmatched junction bases: 3. Germline V gene sequence: CDR1 MDHEN, CDR2 SYDVKM. The CDR3 runs to 12 residues. CDR3: CASRQGNYEQYF. Written as DNA, the CDR3 is TGTGCCAGCCGACAGGGGAACTACGAGCAGTACTTC.

The chain links TRBV30 to TRBJ2-3; 14 bases fit TRBD2. V lost 3 bases and J lost 7; bases outside the gene matches: 3. The CDR3 length is 14 residues. Germline values: CDR1 GTSNPN, CDR2 SVGIG (reference sequence). In DNA, the CDR3 is TGTGCCTGGAGGGGACTAGCGGGAGTAAATACGCAGTATTTT. Amino acids: CAWRGLAGVNTQYF.

The V call is TRBV9, the J call TRBJ1-1, with TRBD1 matching over 9 bases. Unmatched junction bases numbered 6, after V lost 4 bases and J lost 5 bases. CDR1 and CDR2 (germline): SGDLS, YYNGEE. The CDR3 is made up of 14 amino acids. The DNA for the CDR3 is TGTGCCAGCAGCCTCGGACAGGGGAGAACTGAAGCTTTCTTT. Translating it yields CASSLGQGRTEAFF.

The chain's CDR3 is CASSSGLADYNEQFF. CDR3 in DNA: TGTGCCAGCAGCTCCGGACTAGCGGATTACAATGAGCAGTTCTTC. This sequence joins TRBV7-9 and TRBJ2-1; 10 bases line up with TRBD2. Germline loops: CDR1 SEHNR, CDR2 FQNEAQ (reference sequence). Trimming took 4 bases from V and 4 from J; bases not matched to a gene: 4. The CDR3 totals 15 residues.

V is TRBV4-1 and J is TRBJ2-7; D gene unclear. Germline V lookup: CDR1 MGHRA, CDR2 YSYEKL. V was cut by 0 bases and J by 2 bases, with 11 bases left in between. CDR3 length equals 15 residues. The CDR3 spells CASSQDLLEPYEQYF. CDR3 coding DNA: TGCGCCAGCAGCCAAGATTTGCTAGAGCCCTACGAGCAGTACTTC.

The rearrangement links TRBV9 to TRBJ2-5, with TRBD2 as a possible D gene (5 bases). The germline V and J ends were trimmed by 4 bases and 5 bases, with 18 bases remaining between them. Germline CDR1 is SGDLS and CDR2 is YYNGEE. This CDR3 spans 15 amino acids. Here the CDR3 reads CASSTLGSDGETQYF. The CDR3 nucleotides are TGTGCCAGCAGCACCCTGGGTAGCGATGGGGAGACCCAGTACTTC.

The genes are TRBV7-3 and TRBJ2-1; the match to TRBD2 covers 9 bases. Germline V gene lookup returns CDR1 SGHTA and CDR2 FQGTGA. This CDR3 spans 18 amino acids. With 0 bases clipped from V and 3 bases from J, the junction kept 9 bases outside the gene matches. Here the CDR3 reads CASSLTGGLAGIYNEQFF. The CDR3 DNA is TGTGCCAGCAGCTTAACCGGTGGGCTAGCGGGGATCTACAATGAGCAGTTCTTC.

V is TRBV30 and J is TRBJ1-1; 9 bases line up with TRBD1. V gave up 3 bases and J gave up 7 bases; unmatched junction bases: 6. This CDR3 is built from 13 residues. Per germline, CDR1 GTSNPN and CDR2 SVGIG (reference sequence). The CDR3: CAWSGTGRGEAFF. CDR3 sequence (DNA): TGTGCCTGGAGCGGGACAGGGAGAGGTGAAGCTTTCTTT.

This chain uses TRBV18 with TRBJ1-1; D is unclear. Germline V lookup: CDR1 KGHSH, CDR2 LQKENI. CDR3 length equals 13 residues. V was cut by 2 bases and J by 2 bases, with 6 bases left in between. In nucleotides, the CDR3 is TGTGCCAGCTCACCAGCTATTAACACTGAAGCTTTCTTT. As protein: CASSPAINTEAFF.

In its sample, this clone was seen a few times. The chain links TRBV5-6 to TRBJ2-5, with a possible D match to TRBD1 (5 bases). V dropped 3 bases and J dropped 1 base, with 10 bases sitting between them. CDR3 length equals 14 residues. Germline V gives CDR1 SGHDT, CDR2 YYEEEE. The CDR3 sequence is CASSSQETQETQYF. The CDR3 coding sequence is TGTGCCAGCAGCTCACAGGAGACCCAAGAGACCCAGTACTTC.

The rearrangement joins TRBV7-2 to TRBJ2-7; TRBD1 is a possible D gene (7 bases). The CDR3 spans 14 residues. The V and J ends lost 8 bases and 6 bases respectively, with 20 bases between them. CDR1 and CDR2 from the germline V gene are SGHTA and FQGNSA. The CDR3 loop is CASQGDSSPSEQYF. In DNA form, the CDR3 reads TGTGCCAGCCAGGGGGACTCCAGTCCTTCCGAGCAGTACTTC.

This chain links TRBV2 with TRBJ2-6, with D uncertain. The germline gives CDR1 SNHLY, CDR2 FYNNEI. Trimming pared 6 bases from V and 1 base from J, leaving 13 bases between. This CDR3 is built from 16 residues. CDR3 amino acids: CASSAQAQSGANVLTF. The CDR3 nucleotides read TGTGCCAGCAGCGCCCAGGCCCAATCTGGGGCCAACGTCCTGACTTTC.

The genes are TRBV15 and TRBJ2-1, with D maybe TRBD2 (5 bases). The germline gives CDR1 LNHNV, CDR2 YYDKDF (reference sequence). The V and J ends lost 0 bases and 5 bases respectively, with 11 bases between them. The CDR3 is 15 amino acids. Written as DNA, the CDR3 is TGTGCCACCAGCAGAGAGCCTGGGAGCCACAATGAGCAGTTCTTC. It is translated as CATSREPGSHNEQFF.

The gene calls are TRBV5-4 and TRBJ2-2; 8 bases fit TRBD2. Per the germline V gene, CDR1 is SGHNT and CDR2 is YYREEE (reference sequence). This CDR3 is built from 17 residues. J lost 2 bases, V lost 4 bases, and 10 bases had no gene match. The CDR3 region is CASSQGPLAVNTGELFF. The CDR3 region has the DNA TGTGCCAGCAGCCAAGGCCCACTAGCGGTAAACACCGGGGAGCTGTTTTTT.

The chain joins TRBV11-2 to TRBJ2-7, with 7 nucleotides matching TRBD2. The CDR3 has 15 residues. Germline CDR1 and CDR2: SGHAT and FQNNGV. With V trimmed by 1 base and J by 6 bases, 9 bases remained unmatched. In nucleotides, the CDR3 is TGTGCCAGCAGCTTAGCGGGGGGAGAGGCTCGCGAGCAGTACTTC. It is translated as CASSLAGGEAREQYF. The full variable domain, its missing parts supplied by reference TRBV11-2 and TRBJ2-7, is EAGVAQSPRYKIIEKRQSVAFWCNPISGHATLYWYQQILGQGPKLLIQFQNNGVVDDSQLPKDRFSAERLKGVDSTLKIQPAKLEDSAVYLCASSLAGGEAREQYFGPGTRLTVT.

CDR3 sequence: CASSLLMGAIYEQYF. The CDR3 DNA is TGTGCCAGCAGCTTACTCATGGGGGCTATCTACGAGCAGTACTTC. The V gene is TRBV7-8, the J gene TRBJ2-7, with D tentatively TRBD1 (6 bases). This CDR3 contains 15 residues. CDR1 and CDR2 from the germline V gene are SGHVS and FQNEAQ. Trimming took 2 bases from V and 3 from J, leaving 14 bases between them.

A single count supports this clone. The CDR3 sequence: CASSLERASTDTQYF. For the CDR3, the DNA is TGCGCCAGCAGCCTAGAGCGGGCCAGCACAGATACGCAGTATTTT. The V call is TRBV4-1, the J call TRBJ2-3; possibly TRBD2 for D (6 bases). V was shortened by 4 bases and J by 0 bases, with 11 bases between the two germline ends. This CDR3 is built from 15 residues. The germline gives CDR1 MGHRA, CDR2 YSYEKL.